The next 8 T cell receptor beta chains were all read from a single sample in a study of blood T cells in healthy people across ages. A second PCR of roughly 6 to 12 cycles used a sample-barcoded 5' primer and a J-beta primer mix. TCRdb reanalysed the 5' RACE reads using MiXCR and keeps one entry per CDR3 protein. The sample shows 750,000 to 950,000 distinct CDR3 sequences, 25% to 35% of them seen only once. The data also belong to a second study, concerning T cells of mothers and their children.

The sequencing input was blood. All receptors derive from a woman between 40 and 55 years old in good health.

The chain couples TRBV6-5 to TRBJ1-2; TRBD1 matches at 10 bases. Germline V gene lookup returns CDR1 MNHEY and CDR2 SVGAGI. CDR3 length equals 15 residues. Trimming cost V 7 bases and J 3 bases; bases outside gene matches: 8. The CDR3 sequence: CASKDDRGLDYGYTF. CDR3 DNA sequence: TGTGCCAGCAAAGACGACAGGGGGCTGGACTATGGCTACACCTTC.

This clonotype was seen ten or more times. The chain recombines TRBV20-1 with TRBJ2-7; 13 bases are a match to TRBD2. The germline CDR1 and CDR2 sequences are DFQATT and SNEGSKA (reference sequence). Trimming took 5 bases from V and 4 from J; bases not matched to a gene: 8. The CDR3 loop spans 15 amino acids. CDR3 protein: CSAPLGLAGAYEQYF. CDR3 sequence (DNA): TGCAGTGCTCCCCTTGGACTAGCGGGGGCGTACGAGCAGTACTTC.

There are a few counts of this clonotype. The rearrangement joins TRBV5-1 to TRBJ2-1; TRBD1 agrees at 8 bases. With V trimmed by 2 bases and J by 13 bases, 17 bases remained unmatched. Germline V gives CDR1 SGHRS, CDR2 YFSETQ. The CDR3 has 16 amino acids. Written as DNA, the CDR3 is TGCGCCAGCAGCTTATCTCCGGGACAGGAGGTGAGGGGTCAGTTCTTC. This translates into CASSLSPGQEVRGQFF. The variable domain in full, with the rest retrieved from reference TRBV5-1 and TRBJ2-1, is KAGVTQTPRYLIKTRGQQVTLSCSPISGHRSVSWYQQTPGQGLQFLFEYFSETQRNKGNFPGRFSGRQFSNSRSEMNVSTLELGDSALYLCASSLSPGQEVRGQFFGPGTRLTVL.

The chain links TRBV3-1 to TRBJ2-7, with 7 nucleotides matching TRBD1. This CDR3 comprises 16 residues. V lost 4 bases to trimming and J lost 1 base; unmatched junction nucleotides: 10. CDR1 and CDR2 (germline): LGHDT, YNNKEL (reference sequence). CDR3 bases: TGTGCCAGCAGCCCGTACCGGGACAGAAAATCCTACGAGCAGTACTTC. Its protein is CASSPYRDRKSYEQYF.

This chain joins TRBV7-3 and TRBJ1-2; TRBD1 agrees at 7 bases. This CDR3 region has 16 residues. The ends lost 1 base at V and 3 bases at J; junction bases unmatched: 8. Looked up from germline, CDR1 is SGHTA and CDR2 is FQGTGA. The CDR3 reads CASSLKAEGADYGYTF. The CDR3 DNA sequence: TGTGCCAGCAGCTTAAAGGCCGAGGGGGCGGACTATGGCTACACCTTC.

The V gene is TRBV7-3, the J gene TRBJ2-5; D might be TRBD2 (6 bases). The CDR3 is 14 amino acids. Germline CDR1 SGHTA, CDR2 FQGTGA. V was trimmed by 5 bases and J by 5 bases, leaving 15 bases between them. The CDR3, as DNA: TGTGCCAGCAGCATCGGGGGACGGGTGGAGACCCAGTACTTC. Translation gives CASSIGGRVETQYF.

The sample holds a few counts of this clonotype. The V and J genes are TRBV19 and TRBJ2-1; D might be TRBD1 or TRBD2, each matching 5 bases. CDR3 length equals 15 residues. Germline CDR1 and CDR2: LNHDA and SQIVND (reference sequence). V lost 3 bases, J lost 7 bases, and 16 bases lay in between. The CDR3: CASSIVGGTGNEQFF. CDR3 nucleotide sequence: TGTGCCAGTAGTATCGTTGGGGGTACGGGGAATGAGCAGTTCTTC.

This clonotype was recorded a few times. A much larger clone sits a single nucleotide away, making a read error possible. This chain uses TRBV7-3 with TRBJ2-3; D is unresolved. The CDR3 spans 13 residues. Germline assignment: CDR1 SGHTA and CDR2 FQGTGA. CDR3 protein: CARSSVNADTQYF. As DNA, the CDR3 is TGTGCCCGCAGCTCCGTGAACGCAGATACGCAGTATTTT.